Each of the 17 T cell receptor beta chains below was sequenced from the same sample in a study of tumor and adjacent non-tumor tissue in lung cancer (dated by TCRdb to 2017 to 2018). Libraries were built with multiplex PCR. The listed sequencing device is Illumina HiSeq 2500. TCRbeta libraries were constructed through three rounds of nested PCR with primers (Table S4) according to protocols adapted from ARM-PCR. The raw public reads went through TCRdb reprocessing: fastp at Q25, MiXCR clone calling, in-frame beta chains kept. Rows are unified per CDR3 protein, each entry keeping the most common DNA and genes. In all, the sample holds 68,000 or so distinct CDR3 sequences, and 50% to 60% of those were seen once. 20% to 25% of the sample is taken by the ten largest. RNA was isolated from bulk unsorted tissue, and RNA quality was assessed with a NanoDrop ND-1000 and an Agilent 2100. The specimen was lung tumor tissue. These receptors were taken from a man aged 50-59 years with non-small cell lung cancer.

This clonotype has a count of ten or more. The rearrangement links TRBV12-3 or TRBV12-4 to TRBJ2-6; TRBD1 or TRBD2 may be the D gene (5 bases each). CDR3 length equals 15 residues. V lost 7 bases and J lost 2, with 12 bases in between. The CDR3 coding sequence is TGTGCCAGCACCTTTCGGGGCGCTGGGGCCAACGTCCTGACTTTC. Residues: CASTFRGAGANVLTF.

The V and J genes are TRBV29-1 and TRBJ2-2; D might be TRBD2 (6 bases). CDR3 length equals 11 residues. CDR1 is SQVTM, CDR2 ANQGSEA, per germline. The CDR3 coding sequence is TGCAGTGGCGGGACGGGCGGGGAGCTGTTTTTT. It codes for CSGGTGGELFF.

The J gene is TRBJ2-2, the V gene TRBV4-2, with D tentatively TRBD2 (5 bases). The CDR3 has 14 residues. CDR1 is LGHNA and CDR2 is YNFKEQ in the germline V gene. V lost 0 bases to trimming and J lost 8 bases, with 10 bases between them. CDR3: CASSQDSRDGELFF. CDR3 sequence (DNA): TGTGCCAGCAGCCAAGATTCGAGGGATGGGGAGCTGTTTTTT.

For the CDR3, the DNA is TGTGCCAGTAGTCCAGTGGGGACAGCCTCACAAAAAGCTGAAGCTTTCTTT. This gives the protein CASSPVGTASQKAEAFF. The genes are TRBV28 and TRBJ1-1; TRBD1 agrees at 7 bases. Per the germline V gene, CDR1 is MDHEN and CDR2 is SYDVKM. The CDR3 consists of 17 residues. V was pared by 9 bases and J by 6 bases, with 22 bases of the junction left unmatched.

The CDR3 nucleotides read TGCAGTGCTAGAGATTCGTCGGGAGCAAATACAGATACGCAGTATTTT. Residues: CSARDSSGANTDTQYF. The chain uses TRBV20-1 and TRBJ2-3, with D tentatively TRBD2 (6 bases). The germline V gene encodes CDR1 DFQATT and CDR2 SNEGSKA (reference sequence). The CDR3 is made up of 16 amino acids. Trimming left V 0 bases short and J 3 bases short, with 16 bases between.

This clonotype was seen repeatedly, ten times or more. The chain combines TRBV30 with TRBJ1-5; a possible D gene is TRBD1 (5 bases). This CDR3 has 14 residues. The V end lost 4 bases, the J end lost 4 bases, and 14 bases lay between the germline ends. The germline V gene has CDR1 GTSNPN and CDR2 SVGIG (reference sequence). DNA for the CDR3: TGTGCCTGGAACCAACAAGGGGTAAATCAGCCCCAGCATTTT. Protein sequence: CAWNQQGVNQPQHF.

As for this clonotype: The germline gene is not matched at one end of the junction; a read error may be the cause. V usage is TRBV12-3 or TRBV12-4 and J usage is TRBJ1-5; D is unresolved. The CDR3 sequence is 16 residues long. In nucleotides, the CDR3 is TGTCCCAGCAGCTTAGAGGGCAGTTATAGCAATCAGCCCCAGCATTTT. It encodes CPSSLEGSYSNQPQHF.

This clonotype is deemed medium-sized. The genes are TRBV11-2 and TRBJ2-1, with D maybe TRBD2 (7 bases). Germline V CDR1 and CDR2: SGHAT, FQNNGV. Trimming stripped 1 base from V and 0 bases from J, with 13 bases between. This CDR3 spans 17 amino acids. CDR3 nucleotides: TGTGCCAGCAGCTTAGTGGGAGGGGGGAGCTCCTACAATGAGCAGTTCTTC. Its protein is CASSLVGGGSSYNEQFF.

Regarding this clonotype: A much more abundant neighbour one base away suggests this may be a read error. The chain is built from TRBV29-1 and TRBJ2-3; unclear D gene. In germline, CDR1 is SQVTM, CDR2 ANQGSEA. V was pared by 2 bases and J by 6 bases, with 6 bases between. The CDR3 has 11 amino acids. In DNA, the CDR3 is TGCAGCGTTGAATATCAGGATACGCAGTATTTT. Translated: CSVEYQDTQYF.

The table lists this clonotype with many counts. The chain is built from TRBV20-1 and TRBJ2-3; D is ambiguous. There are 14 residues in the CDR3. Trimming took 5 bases from V and 1 from J, leaving 13 bases between them. Germline assignment: CDR1 DFQATT and CDR2 SNEGSKA (reference sequence). The DNA for the CDR3 is TGCAGTGCTCTCCATCTGGGCCGCACAGATACGCAGTATTTT. Translation: CSALHLGRTDTQYF.

As concerns this clonotype: This CDR3 fails to terminate in the conserved phenylalanine or tryptophan, so it likely reflects a read error. The chain joins TRBV11-3 to TRBJ2-1; D might be TRBD1 or TRBD2, each matching 5 bases. Germline values: CDR1 SGHNT, CDR2 YENEEA. V was clipped by 5 bases and J by 9 bases, with 17 bases between them. The CDR3 spans 14 residues. CDR3 protein: CASSPSPSGGEQFL. In DNA, the CDR3 is TGTGCCAGCAGCCCTTCCCCTAGTGGGGGTGAGCAGTTCCTC.

This clonotype has a single count. Given a much more abundant clone one base away, this may be a read error. This sequence joins TRBV28 and TRBJ2-2; 11 bases are shared with TRBD2. V was clipped by 3 bases and J by 7 bases; unmatched bases: 10. The CDR3 runs 17 residues. CDR1 is MDHEN, CDR2 SYDVKM, per germline. The CDR3: CASSFPASGRRVGELFF. The CDR3 DNA is TGTGCCAGCAGTTTCCCGGCTAGCGGGAGGAGGGTCGGGGAGCTGTTTTTT.

This clonotype came up a few times. A much more abundant neighbour one base away suggests this may be a read error. Likely a read error: the CDR3 ends without its conserved phenylalanine or tryptophan. The limits of the CDR3 on the DNA are not certain, so only TCRdb's listed CDR3 is given. The rearrangement links TRBV7-2 to TRBJ2-7. Termini included, the CDR3 measures 12 amino acids. CDR1 and CDR2 (germline): SGHTA, FQGNSA. The CDR3 reads CANSLEGTRPFY.

This clonotype has just a few counts. This may come from a read error, since a much larger clone is one base off. The chain employs TRBV11-2 and TRBJ1-5; D uncertain. CDR1 is SGHAT and CDR2 is FQNNGV in the germline V gene. V was clipped by 1 base and J by 1 base, with 8 bases between them. The CDR3 spans 15 residues. This chain's CDR3 is CASSLGPMSNQPQHF. In nucleotides, the CDR3 is TGTGCCAGCAGCTTAGGGCCCATGAGCAATCAGCCCCAGCATTTT.

This clonotype appeared many times. The rearrangement joins TRBV4-2 to TRBJ1-4; 9 positions match TRBD1. The CDR3 length is 16 residues. The germline CDR1 and CDR2 sequences are LGHNA and YNFKEQ. V lost 5 bases to trimming and J lost 2 bases; unmatched junction nucleotides: 6. CDR3 nucleotide sequence: TGTGCCAGCAGCGGACAGGGGATATCGACTAATGAAAAACTGTTTTTT. Amino acids: CASSGQGISTNEKLFF.

This rearrangement joins TRBV7-9 to TRBJ1-2, with D possibly matching TRBD1 (6 bases). CDR3 size: 16 residues. The V end was cut by 8 bases, the J end by 2 bases, with 21 bases between. Germline CDR1 SEHNR, CDR2 FQNEAQ (reference sequence). DNA of the CDR3: TGTGCCAGCGGCGCCTGGGCGGAACAGGGCAACTATGGCTACACCTTC. As protein: CASGAWAEQGNYGYTF.

This clonotype was found many times. The chain joins TRBV29-1 to TRBJ2-7, with 8 bases matching TRBD2. CDR3 length equals 12 residues. J lost 4 bases, V lost 8 bases, and 7 bases had no gene match. Germline loops: CDR1 SQVTM, CDR2 ANQGSEA. DNA of the CDR3: TGCAGCCGGGGGGGACACATTTACGAGCAGTACTTC. Translation gives CSRGGHIYEQYF.